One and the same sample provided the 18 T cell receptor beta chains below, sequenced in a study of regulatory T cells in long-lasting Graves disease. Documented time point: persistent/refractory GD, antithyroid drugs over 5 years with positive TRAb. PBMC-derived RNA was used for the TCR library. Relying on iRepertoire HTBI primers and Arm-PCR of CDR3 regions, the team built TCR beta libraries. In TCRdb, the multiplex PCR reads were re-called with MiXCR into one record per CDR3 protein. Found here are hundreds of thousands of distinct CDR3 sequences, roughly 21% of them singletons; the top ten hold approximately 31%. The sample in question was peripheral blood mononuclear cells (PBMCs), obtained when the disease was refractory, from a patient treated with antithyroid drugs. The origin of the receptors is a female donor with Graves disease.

The CDR3 is CASSPGIGAMNTEAFF. CDR3 nucleotide sequence: TGTGCCAGCTCACCGGGTATTGGGGCCATGAACACTGAAGCTTTCTTT. This chain uses TRBV18 with TRBJ1-1, with D maybe TRBD1 (5 bases). Trimming removed 3 bases from V and 0 bases from J, with 14 bases in between. This CDR3 is built from 16 residues. Germline V gene data show CDR1 as KGHSH and CDR2 as LQKENI.

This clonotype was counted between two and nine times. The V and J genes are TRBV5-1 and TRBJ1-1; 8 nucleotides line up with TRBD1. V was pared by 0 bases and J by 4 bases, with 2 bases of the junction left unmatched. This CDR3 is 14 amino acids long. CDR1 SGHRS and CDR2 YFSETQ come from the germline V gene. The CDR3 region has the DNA TGCGCCAGCAGCTTGGAACAGGGGGTCACTGAAGCTTTCTTT. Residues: CASSLEQGVTEAFF.

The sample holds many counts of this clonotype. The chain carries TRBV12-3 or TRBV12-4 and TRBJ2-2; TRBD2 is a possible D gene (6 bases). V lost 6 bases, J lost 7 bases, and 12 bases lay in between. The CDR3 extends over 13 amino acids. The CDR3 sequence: CASSPRRGGELFF. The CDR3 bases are TGTGCCAGCAGCCCTCGGAGGGGCGGGGAGCTGTTTTTT.

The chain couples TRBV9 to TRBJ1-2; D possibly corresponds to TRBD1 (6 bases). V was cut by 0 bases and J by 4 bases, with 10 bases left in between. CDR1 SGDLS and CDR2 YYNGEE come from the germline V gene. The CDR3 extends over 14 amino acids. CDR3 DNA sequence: TGTGCCAGCAGCGTAGACAGGGCGGGCTATGGCTACACCTTC. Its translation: CASSVDRAGYGYTF.

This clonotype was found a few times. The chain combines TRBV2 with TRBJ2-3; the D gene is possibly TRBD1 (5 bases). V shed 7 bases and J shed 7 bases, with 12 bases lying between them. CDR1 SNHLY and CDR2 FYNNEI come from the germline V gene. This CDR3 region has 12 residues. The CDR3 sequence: CASTVSGYTQYF. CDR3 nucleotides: TGTGCCAGCACCGTTTCAGGGTATACGCAGTATTTT.

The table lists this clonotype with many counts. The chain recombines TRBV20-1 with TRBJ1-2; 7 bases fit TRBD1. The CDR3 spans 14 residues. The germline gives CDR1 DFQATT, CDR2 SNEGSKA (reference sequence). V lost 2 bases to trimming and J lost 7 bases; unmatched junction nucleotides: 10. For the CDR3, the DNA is TGCAGTGCTAGACCCCCGGGGCAGGGGGGTGGCTACACCTTC. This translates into CSARPPGQGGGYTF.

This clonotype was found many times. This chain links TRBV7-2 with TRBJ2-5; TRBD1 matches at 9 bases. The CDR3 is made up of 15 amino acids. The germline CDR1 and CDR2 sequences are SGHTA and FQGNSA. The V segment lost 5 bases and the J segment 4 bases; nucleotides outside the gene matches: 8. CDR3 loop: CASSVGQGVGETQYF. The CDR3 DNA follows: TGTGCCAGCAGCGTGGGACAGGGTGTGGGAGAGACCCAGTACTTC.

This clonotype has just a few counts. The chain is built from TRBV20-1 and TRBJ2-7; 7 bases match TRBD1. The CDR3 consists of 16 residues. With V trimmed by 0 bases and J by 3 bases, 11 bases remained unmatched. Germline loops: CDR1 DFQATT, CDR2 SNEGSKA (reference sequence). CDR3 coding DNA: TGCAGTGCTAGAGATAAAGGGCAGGGGGTACACTACGAGCAGTACTTC. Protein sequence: CSARDKGQGVHYEQYF.

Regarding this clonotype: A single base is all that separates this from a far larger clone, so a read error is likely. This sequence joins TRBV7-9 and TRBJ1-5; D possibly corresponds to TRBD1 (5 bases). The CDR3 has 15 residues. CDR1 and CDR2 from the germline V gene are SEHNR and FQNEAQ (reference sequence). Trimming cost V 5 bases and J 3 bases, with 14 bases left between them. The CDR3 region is CASSPGTLANQPQHF. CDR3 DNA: TGTGCCAGCAGCCCAGGGACTCTCGCCAATCAGCCCCAGCATTTT.

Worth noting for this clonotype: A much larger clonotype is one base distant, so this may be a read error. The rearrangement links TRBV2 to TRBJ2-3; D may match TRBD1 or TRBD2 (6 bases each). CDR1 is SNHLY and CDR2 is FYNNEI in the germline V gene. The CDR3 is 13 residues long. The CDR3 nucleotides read TGTGCCAGCAGAGGAGGGAGGACAGATACGCGGTATTTT. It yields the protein CASRGGRTDTRYF.

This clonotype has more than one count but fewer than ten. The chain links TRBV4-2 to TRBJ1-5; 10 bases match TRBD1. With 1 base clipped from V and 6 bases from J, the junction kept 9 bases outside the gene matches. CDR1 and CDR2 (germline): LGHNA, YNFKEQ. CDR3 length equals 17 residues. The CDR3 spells CASSQAGDRGTGQPQHF. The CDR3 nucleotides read TGTGCCAGCAGCCAAGCTGGGGACAGGGGAACCGGTCAGCCCCAGCATTTT.

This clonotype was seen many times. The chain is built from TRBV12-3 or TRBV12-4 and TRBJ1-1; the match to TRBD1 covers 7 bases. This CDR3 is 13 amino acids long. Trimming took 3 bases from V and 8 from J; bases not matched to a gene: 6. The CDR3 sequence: CASSLKGAGEAFF. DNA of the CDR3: TGTGCCAGCAGTTTGAAGGGGGCAGGGGAAGCTTTCTTT.

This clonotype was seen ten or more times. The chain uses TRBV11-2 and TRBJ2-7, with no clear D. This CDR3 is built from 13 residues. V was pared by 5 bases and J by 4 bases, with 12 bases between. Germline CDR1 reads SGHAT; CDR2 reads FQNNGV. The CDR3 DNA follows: TGTGCCAGCAGCCCGACGGAACAATACGAGCAGTACTTC. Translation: CASSPTEQYEQYF.

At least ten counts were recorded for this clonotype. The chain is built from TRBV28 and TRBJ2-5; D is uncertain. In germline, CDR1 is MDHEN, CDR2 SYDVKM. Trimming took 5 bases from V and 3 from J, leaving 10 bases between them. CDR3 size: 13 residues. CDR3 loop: CASSPWAEETQYF. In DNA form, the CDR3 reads TGTGCCAGCAGTCCTTGGGCCGAAGAGACCCAGTACTTC.

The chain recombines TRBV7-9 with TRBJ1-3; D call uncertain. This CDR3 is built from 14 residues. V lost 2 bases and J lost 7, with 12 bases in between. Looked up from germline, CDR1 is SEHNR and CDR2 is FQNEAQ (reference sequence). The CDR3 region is CASSLSFRENTIYF. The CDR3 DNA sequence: TGTGCCAGCAGCTTATCCTTCCGGGAGAACACCATATATTTT. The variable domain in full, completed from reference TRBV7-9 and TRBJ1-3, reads DTGVSQNPRHKITKRGQNVTFRCDPISEHNRLYWYRQTLGQGPEFLTYFQNEAQLEKSRLLSDRFSAERPKGSFSTLEIQRTEQGDSAMYLCASSLSFRENTIYFGEGSWLTVV.

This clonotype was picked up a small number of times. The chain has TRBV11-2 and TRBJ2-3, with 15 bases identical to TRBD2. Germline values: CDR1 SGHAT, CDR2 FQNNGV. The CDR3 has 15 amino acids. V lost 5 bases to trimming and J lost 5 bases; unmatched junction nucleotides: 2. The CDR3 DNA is TGTGCCAGCAGCGGGACTAGCGGGAGGCAAGATACGCAGTATTTT. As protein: CASSGTSGRQDTQYF.

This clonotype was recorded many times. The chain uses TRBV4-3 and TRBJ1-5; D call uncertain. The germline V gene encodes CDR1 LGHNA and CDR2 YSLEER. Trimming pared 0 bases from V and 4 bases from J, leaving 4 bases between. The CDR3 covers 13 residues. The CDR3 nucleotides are TGCGCCAGCAGCCAAGATCATAATCAGCCCCAGCATTTT. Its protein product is CASSQDHNQPQHF.

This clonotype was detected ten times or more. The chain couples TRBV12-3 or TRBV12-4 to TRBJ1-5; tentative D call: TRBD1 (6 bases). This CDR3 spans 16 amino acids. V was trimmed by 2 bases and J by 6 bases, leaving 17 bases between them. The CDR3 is CASSLSSRQVGQPQHF. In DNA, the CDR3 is TGTGCCAGCAGTTTATCTTCCCGACAGGTTGGTCAGCCCCAGCATTTT.